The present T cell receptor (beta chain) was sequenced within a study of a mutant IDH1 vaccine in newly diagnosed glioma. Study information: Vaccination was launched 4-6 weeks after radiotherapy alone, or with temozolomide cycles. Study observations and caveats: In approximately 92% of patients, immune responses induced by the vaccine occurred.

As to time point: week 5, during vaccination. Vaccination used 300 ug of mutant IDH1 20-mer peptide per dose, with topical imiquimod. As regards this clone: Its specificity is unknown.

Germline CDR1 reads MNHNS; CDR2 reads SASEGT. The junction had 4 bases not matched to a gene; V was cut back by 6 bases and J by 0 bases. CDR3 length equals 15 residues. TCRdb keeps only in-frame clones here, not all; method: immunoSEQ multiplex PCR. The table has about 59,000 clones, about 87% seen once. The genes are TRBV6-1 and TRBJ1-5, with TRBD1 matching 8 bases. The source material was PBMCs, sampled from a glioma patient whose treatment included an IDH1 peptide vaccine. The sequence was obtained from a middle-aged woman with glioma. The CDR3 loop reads CASRGQVYSNQPQHF. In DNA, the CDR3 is TGTGCCAGCAGGGGACAGGTTTATAGCAATCAGCCCCAGCATTTT.